This T cell receptor beta chain was documented in a study of control samples from healthy donors and cancer patients. J gave up 0 bases and V 7 bases, and 8 bases lay outside the gene matches. The V gene's germline CDR1 is MNHEY and CDR2 SVGAGI. This CDR3 has 15 amino acids. Some clones are missing from TCRdb's copy, which holds only in-frame ones; the method was immunoSEQ multiplex PCR. The repertoire consists of about 100,000 clones, with 92% occurring once and the leading ten covering approximately 3%. The sequenced material came from blood. The chain couples TRBV6-5 to TRBJ1-2; 7 bases align to TRBD1. This clonotype originated in a human donor in good health. The donor label of this sample is uncertain. Here the CDR3 DNA reads TGTGCCAGCATTACAACAGGGGACCCTAACTATGGCTACACCTTC. This codes for CASITTGDPNYGYTF.